One and the same sample provided the 22 T cell receptor beta chains below, sequenced in a study of CD8 T cells in ankylosing spondylitis. TCRdb used MiXCR to reprocess the 5' RACE reads, holding one entry per CDR3 protein. Here the sample spans roughly 250,000 distinct CDR3 sequences, over 8.5% being singletons. Input material: blood, either unsorted or a sorted T cell fraction (not recorded which). All receptors come from a male donor with ankylosing spondylitis or in good health (not recorded which).

The CDR3 region is CASSPGQDYEQYF. CDR3 bases: TGCGCCAGCAGTCCGGGACAGGACTACGAGCAGTACTTC. J is TRBJ2-7 and V is TRBV5-1, with 8 bases aligning to TRBD1. This CDR3 comprises 13 residues. J gave up 3 bases and V 5 bases, and 4 bases lay outside the gene matches. Germline V gives CDR1 SGHRS, CDR2 YFSETQ.

This clonotype was found a few times. The V and J genes are TRBV7-8 and TRBJ2-5; TRBD2 agrees at 10 bases. The J segment lost 4 bases and the V segment lost 0 bases, leaving 8 bases of the junction unmatched. Germline-derived CDR1 and CDR2 are SGHVS and FQNEAQ. There are 17 residues in the CDR3. CDR3 sequence (DNA): TGTGCCAGCAGCTTAGCCGGGTGGCTAGCGGGAGTAGAGACCCAGTACTTC. Protein product: CASSLAGWLAGVETQYF.

This clonotype was observed many times. This chain joins TRBV6-5 and TRBJ2-7, with D possibly matching TRBD1 (5 bases). The length of the CDR3 is 16 residues. The V and J ends lost 0 bases and 3 bases respectively, with 15 bases between them. Germline-derived CDR1 and CDR2 are MNHEY and SVGAGI. In DNA form, the CDR3 reads TGTGCCAGCAGTTACTCTGAGCAGGGCGGAATCTACGAGCAGTACTTC. Translating it yields CASSYSEQGGIYEQYF.

The chain recombines TRBV7-9 with TRBJ2-5; D gene uncertain. This CDR3 spans 12 amino acids. CDR1 SEHNR and CDR2 FQNEAQ come from the germline V gene (reference sequence). The V gene lost 3 bases and the J gene lost 5 bases, with 7 bases spanning the gap. The CDR3 sequence: CASSFDNETQYF. CDR3 coding DNA: TGTGCCAGCAGCTTTGATAACGAGACCCAGTACTTC.

The sample holds many counts of this clonotype. The rearrangement uses TRBV20-1 and TRBJ1-1, with D possibly TRBD1 on 6 matching bases. CDR1 is DFQATT and CDR2 is SNEGSKA in the germline V gene (reference sequence). The CDR3 totals 13 residues. Trimming stripped 6 bases from V and 3 bases from J, with 14 bases between. The CDR3 loop is CSAKGGGDTEAFF. The CDR3 DNA follows: TGCAGTGCAAAAGGGGGGGGAGACACTGAAGCTTTCTTT.

The gene calls are TRBV6-1 and TRBJ1-2, with TRBD1 matching over 7 bases. V was clipped by 3 bases and J by 3 bases; unmatched bases: 7. The germline V gene encodes CDR1 MNHNS and CDR2 SASEGT. The CDR3 runs to 15 residues. The CDR3 loop reads CASSDARGLDYGYTF. DNA of the CDR3: TGTGCCAGCAGTGACGCGAGGGGGCTTGACTATGGCTACACCTTC.

This rearrangement joins TRBV12-3 or TRBV12-4 to TRBJ2-6; TRBD2 aligns across 12 bases. CDR3 size: 19 residues. Unmatched junction bases numbered 5, after V lost 0 bases and J lost 2 bases. CDR3 nucleotides: TGTGCCAGCAGTTTAGCCCCTAGCGGGGGGGTCCCTGGGGCCAACGTCCTGACTTTC. It yields the protein CASSLAPSGGVPGANVLTF.

There are a few counts of this clonotype. The CDR3 coding sequence is TGTGCCAGCAGCTTAGACGGCGCCAGAGGTGATACGCAGTATTTT. Residues: CASSLDGARGDTQYF. The rearrangement links TRBV7-9 to TRBJ2-3; no definite D call. The germline V gene has CDR1 SEHNR and CDR2 FQNEAQ (reference sequence). V lost 1 base and J lost 6, with 14 bases in between. The CDR3 spans 15 residues.

This clonotype occurred many times. J is TRBJ2-2 and V is TRBV3-1; 7 positions agree with TRBD1. The CDR3 contains 17 residues. The junction had 9 bases not matched to a gene; V was cut back by 1 base and J by 4 bases. Germline V lookup: CDR1 LGHDT, CDR2 YNNKEL (reference sequence). This CDR3 reads CASSQVAQDRSTGELFF. In DNA form, the CDR3 reads TGTGCCAGCAGCCAAGTGGCCCAGGACAGGAGCACCGGGGAGCTGTTTTTT.

This clonotype was found many times. This chain links TRBV7-2 with TRBJ2-3; D remains unclear. V dropped 2 bases and J dropped 5 bases, with 8 bases sitting between them. The CDR3 is made up of 13 amino acids. Germline V gives CDR1 SGHTA, CDR2 FQGNSA. CDR3 DNA: TGTGCCAGCAGCTTATCGCCAGGAGATACGCAGTATTTT. It specifies CASSLSPGDTQYF.

There are many counts of this clonotype. The CDR3 loop reads CASSPRTGKGDTEAFF. DNA for the CDR3: TGTGCCAGCAGCCCACGGACAGGGAAGGGGGACACTGAAGCTTTCTTT. The chain joins TRBV11-3 to TRBJ1-1; 8 nucleotides agree with TRBD1. V dropped 5 bases and J dropped 3; count of bases not matched to a gene: 11. Germline V gene lookup returns CDR1 SGHNT and CDR2 YENEEA. This CDR3 is 16 amino acids long.

The chain links TRBV15 to TRBJ2-3, with D hard to call. From germline, CDR1 is LNHNV and CDR2 YYDKDF (reference sequence). V was cut by 5 bases and J by 5 bases, with 11 bases left in between. The CDR3 has 13 residues. The CDR3 loop reads CATSVRAQDTQYF. DNA of the CDR3: TGTGCCACCAGCGTCCGAGCGCAAGATACGCAGTATTTT.

A few counts support this clonotype. V and J are TRBV5-8 and TRBJ2-2; D is undetermined. Looked up from germline, CDR1 is SGHTS and CDR2 is YDEGEE. V was pared by 0 bases and J by 4 bases, with 10 bases between. The CDR3 consists of 15 residues. The CDR3 loop reads CASSLGTGTTGELFF. The CDR3, as DNA: TGTGCCAGCAGCTTGGGGACGGGTACCACCGGGGAGCTGTTTTTT.

Many counts were recorded for this clonotype. The chain is built from TRBV7-3 and TRBJ2-2; D is perhaps TRBD1 (5 bases). Trimming shortened V by 4 bases and J by 4 bases, and 7 bases separated the two germline ends. CDR1 SGHTA and CDR2 FQGTGA come from the germline V gene. This CDR3 region has 13 residues. The CDR3, as DNA: TGTGCCAGCAGCTCTAGGGGCACCGGGGAGCTGTTTTTT. The encoded protein is CASSSRGTGELFF.

This rearrangement joins TRBV29-1 to TRBJ2-4; TRBD1 is a possible D gene (5 bases). Between the trimmed V and J ends, which lost 6 bases and 0 bases, there was a span of 12 bases. The CDR3 spans 14 residues. CDR1 SQVTM and CDR2 ANQGSEA come from the germline V gene. The CDR3 sequence is CSVATRVAKNIQYF. The CDR3 nucleotides are TGCAGCGTGGCGACCAGGGTAGCCAAAAACATTCAGTACTTC.

This clonotype has at least ten counts. The CDR3, as DNA: TGCAGTGCTAGAGCCGGGCAGGTGAACACTGAAGCTTTCTTT. It encodes CSARAGQVNTEAFF. The chain combines TRBV20-1 with TRBJ1-1; D remains ambiguous. The germline CDR1 and CDR2 sequences are DFQATT and SNEGSKA (reference sequence). The germline V and J ends were trimmed by 1 base and 0 bases, with 9 bases remaining between them. The CDR3 is made up of 14 amino acids.

This clonotype came up many times. This rearrangement joins TRBV27 to TRBJ2-7, with no clear D. This CDR3 is built from 13 residues. V was clipped by 2 bases and J by 2 bases, with 7 bases between them. Germline CDR1 and CDR2: MNHEY and SMNVEV (reference sequence). Here the CDR3 DNA reads TGTGCCAGCAGTTTAGGTCCCGCCTACGAGCAGTACTTC. Translated, it gives CASSLGPAYEQYF.

This clonotype has a count of ten or more. One end of the junction fails to match germline, which may point to a read error. The chain combines TRBV4-3 with TRBJ2-1, with D possibly matching TRBD1 (5 bases). The germline V gene has CDR1 LGHNA and CDR2 YSLEER. The CDR3 covers 15 residues. The CDR3 region is CASSLRASSSNEQFF. For the CDR3, the DNA is TGCGCCAGCAGCCTCAGGGCCAGCTCCTCCAATGAGCAGTTCTTC.

In its sample, this clonotype was seen many times. The chain has TRBV10-1 and TRBJ2-7; D gene uncertain. V gave up 4 bases and J gave up 2 bases, with 9 bases separating them. CDR3 length: 13 amino acids. Per germline, CDR1 WNHNN and CDR2 SYGVQD (reference sequence). The DNA for the CDR3 is TGCGCCAGCAGTGGTCACGGTACCTACGAGCAGTACTTC. It codes for CASSGHGTYEQYF.

This clonotype has ten or more counts. CDR3 in amino acids: CASSLGTDEQYF. The CDR3 nucleotides are TGTGCCAGCAGCTTAGGAACGGACGAGCAGTACTTC. This chain uses TRBV7-9 with TRBJ2-7; D is unclear. The CDR3 covers 12 residues. Germline V CDR1 and CDR2: SEHNR, FQNEAQ (reference sequence). V was trimmed by 1 base and J by 5 bases, leaving 6 bases between them.

This clonotype was seen at least ten times. The chain recombines TRBV20-1 with TRBJ1-2; D is ambiguous. The V gene's germline CDR1 is DFQATT and CDR2 SNEGSKA (reference sequence). Trimming took off 2 bases at V and 8 bases at J, with 18 bases between the two ends. The CDR3 loop spans 14 amino acids. DNA of the CDR3: TGCAGTGCTAGACTTTCCCAGTGGGAGGGCGGCTACACCTTC. This codes for CSARLSQWEGGYTF.

Only a few counts were recorded for this clonotype. The chain is built from TRBV12-3 or TRBV12-4 and TRBJ2-5; TRBD2 aligns across 9 bases. V shed 8 bases, J shed 2 bases, and the junction held 3 bases outside the gene matches. This CDR3 comprises 13 residues. In DNA, the CDR3 is TGTGCCAGCCAGCGGGGGGTTCAAGAGACCCAGTACTTC. Its protein product is CASQRGVQETQYF.